The present T cell receptor (beta chain) was sequenced within a study of T cell clonotyping in hematopoietic cell transplantation. Generated by immunoSEQ multiplex PCR, the TCRdb table keeps only in-frame clones and is missing some. The sample has about 27,000 clones; around 95% are singletons. The CDR3 sequence is 16 residues long. Germline CDR1 reads MDHEN; CDR2 reads SYDVKM. V was shortened by 7 bases and J by 4 bases, with 20 bases between the two germline ends. Sequencing was done on a sample of peripheral blood mononuclear cells. The receptor's source is a man aged 50-59 years in good health. Some clones in this sample may be carry-over from other donors' samples. V and J are TRBV28 and TRBJ1-5; D unresolved. The CDR3 DNA sequence: TGTGCCAGCACTCAATCCGGGCAGACTAGAAATCAGCCCCAGCATTTT. Translation gives CASTQSGQTRNQPQHF.